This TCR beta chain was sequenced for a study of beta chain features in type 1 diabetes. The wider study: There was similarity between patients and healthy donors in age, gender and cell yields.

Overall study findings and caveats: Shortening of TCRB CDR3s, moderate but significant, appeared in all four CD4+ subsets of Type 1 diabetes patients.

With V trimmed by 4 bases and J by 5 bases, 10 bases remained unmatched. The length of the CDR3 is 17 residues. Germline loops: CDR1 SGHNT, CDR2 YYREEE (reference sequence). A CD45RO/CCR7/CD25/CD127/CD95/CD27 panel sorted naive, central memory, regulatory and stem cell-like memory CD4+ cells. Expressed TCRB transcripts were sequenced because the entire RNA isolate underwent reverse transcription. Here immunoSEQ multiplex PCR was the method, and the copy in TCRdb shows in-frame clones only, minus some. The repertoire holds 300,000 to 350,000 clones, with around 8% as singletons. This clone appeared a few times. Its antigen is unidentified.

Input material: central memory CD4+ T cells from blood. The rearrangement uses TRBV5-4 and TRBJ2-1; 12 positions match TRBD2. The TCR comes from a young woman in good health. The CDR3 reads CASSEASGRAGNNEQFF. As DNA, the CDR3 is TGTGCCAGCAGCGAAGCTAGCGGGAGGGCCGGGAACAATGAGCAGTTCTTC. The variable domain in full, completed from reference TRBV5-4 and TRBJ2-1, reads ETGVTQSPTHLIKTRGQQVTLRCSSQSGHNTVSWYQQALGQGPQFIFQYYREEENGRGNFPPRFSGLQFPNYSSELNVNALELDDSALYLCASSEASGRAGNNEQFFGPGTRLTVL.